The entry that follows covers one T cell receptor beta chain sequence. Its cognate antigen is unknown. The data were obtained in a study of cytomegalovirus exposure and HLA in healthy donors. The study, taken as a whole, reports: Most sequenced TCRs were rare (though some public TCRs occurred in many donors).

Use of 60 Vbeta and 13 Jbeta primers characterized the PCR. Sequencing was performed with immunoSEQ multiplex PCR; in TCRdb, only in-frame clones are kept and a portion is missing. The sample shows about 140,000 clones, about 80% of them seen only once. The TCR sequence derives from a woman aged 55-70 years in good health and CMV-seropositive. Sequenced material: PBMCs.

The CDR3 DNA reads TGTGCCAGCAGCCGAACAGGGGCCCTAAATTACGAGCAGTACTTC. Translation gives CASSRTGALNYEQYF. The chain links TRBV6-5 to TRBJ2-7, with 7 bases that match TRBD1. The CDR3 runs 15 residues. J lost 4 bases, V lost 6 bases, and 12 bases had no gene match. Germline CDR1 is MNHEY and CDR2 is SVGAGI.